This T cell receptor beta chain was identified in a study of beta chain features in type 1 diabetes. The CDR3 runs to 16 residues. The V gene lost 2 bases and the J gene lost 2 bases, with 12 bases spanning the gap. Germline-derived CDR1 and CDR2 are LNHNV and YYDKDF (reference sequence). Purity of each sorted population was above 95%. Of the isolated RNA, all was reverse transcribed, and so the sequenced material was expressed TCRB transcripts. The average output of naive, central memory and regulatory T cell samples was about 3.57 million reads. The protocol was immunoSEQ multiplex PCR, while the TCRdb copy is restricted to in-frame clones and leaves out a portion. The sample comprises approximately 600,000 clones, around 12% of which are singletons, and 0.095% to 0.15% rests with the top ten. Comments on this clone: What it binds is not known.

Study-wide results and caveats: These data did not resolve whether HLA type affects TCRB rearrangement. Among type 1 diabetes patients, VDJ junctions had fewer insertions and more deletions. In all four CD4+ subsets, TCRB CDR3 length was significantly, moderately reduced in type 1 diabetes.

This chain joins TRBV15 and TRBJ1-4; possible D gene TRBD1, 5 bases. The material sequenced was naive CD4+ T cells from blood. The sequence was collected from a young man with type 1 diabetes. This CDR3 is CATSRSRVDTNEKLFF. The CDR3 bases are TGTGCCACCAGCAGAAGCAGGGTAGATACTAATGAAAAACTGTTTTTT.